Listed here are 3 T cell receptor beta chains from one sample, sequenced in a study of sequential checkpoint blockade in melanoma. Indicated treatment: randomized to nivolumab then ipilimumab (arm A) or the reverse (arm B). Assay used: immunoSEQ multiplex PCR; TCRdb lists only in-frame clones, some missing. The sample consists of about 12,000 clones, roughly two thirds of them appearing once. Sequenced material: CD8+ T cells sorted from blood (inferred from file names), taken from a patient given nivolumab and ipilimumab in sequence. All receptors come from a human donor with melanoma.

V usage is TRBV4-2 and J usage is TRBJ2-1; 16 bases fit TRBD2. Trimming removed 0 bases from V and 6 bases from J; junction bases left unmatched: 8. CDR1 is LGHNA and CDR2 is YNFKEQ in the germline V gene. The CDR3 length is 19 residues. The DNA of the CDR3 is TGTGCCAGCAGCCAAGATTGGGGGACTAGCGGGGGGGGTGGCAATGAGCAGTTCTTC. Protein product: CASSQDWGTSGGGGNEQFF.

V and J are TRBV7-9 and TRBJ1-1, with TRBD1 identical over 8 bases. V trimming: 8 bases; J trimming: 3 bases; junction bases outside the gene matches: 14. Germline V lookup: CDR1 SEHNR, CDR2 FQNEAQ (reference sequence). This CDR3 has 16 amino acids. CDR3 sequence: CASGGQGPKGYTEAFF. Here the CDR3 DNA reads TGTGCCAGCGGCGGACAGGGTCCTAAGGGGTACACTGAAGCTTTCTTT.

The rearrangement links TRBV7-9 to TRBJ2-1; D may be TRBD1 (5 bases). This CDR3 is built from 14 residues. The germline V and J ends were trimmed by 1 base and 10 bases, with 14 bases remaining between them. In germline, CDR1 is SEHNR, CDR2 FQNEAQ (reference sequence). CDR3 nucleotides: TGTGCCAGCAGCTTAGAACAGGATAGGTGGGAGCAGTTCTTC. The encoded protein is CASSLEQDRWEQFF.